This T cell receptor beta chain was identified in a study of blood T cell repertoires in COVID-19. Study background: Acute-phase and convalescent COVID-19 samples originated in the United States, Italy and Spain. T cells, B-cell-depleted T cells, or PBMCs provided the cDNA or gDNA that served as material.

Per the study methods: Reference gene primer amplification yielded estimated nucleated cell counts. The method was immunoSEQ multiplex PCR; TCRdb's version includes in-frame clones alone and lacks a portion of them. V and J calls and clone size are as listed in that table; D and trimming were resolved from the DNA. The table includes 95,000 to 120,000 clones, approximately 90% detected once. The germline gives CDR1 LNHDA, CDR2 SQIVND (reference sequence). This CDR3 spans 16 amino acids. V was clipped by 5 bases and J by 2 bases, with 13 bases between them. This TCR came from a woman in her 70s who had recovered from COVID-19. Sequences were obtained from peripheral blood. The chain couples TRBV19 to TRBJ2-6; D is possibly TRBD2 (6 bases). CDR3 sequence reads: CASSPGAGTGANVLTF. DNA for the CDR3: TGTGCCAGTAGTCCTGGGGCGGGAACTGGGGCCAACGTCCTGACTTTC.